This T cell receptor beta chain stems from a study of regulatory T cells in long-lasting Graves disease. CDR3-region Arm-PCR and iRepertoire HTBI primers produced the TCR beta libraries. TCRdb reanalysed the multiplex PCR reads using MiXCR and keeps one entry per CDR3 protein. The sample has fewer than 550,000 distinct CDR3 sequences, around a fifth seen once. Time point meaning: persistent/refractory GD, antithyroid drugs over 5 years with positive TRAb. Scientists built the TCR library using RNA that was extracted from PBMCs. This clonotype was recorded at least ten times. Sample: peripheral blood mononuclear cells (PBMCs), taken when the disease was refractory, from a patient treated with antithyroid drugs. This receptor was obtained from a female donor with Graves disease.

The CDR3 bases are TGTGCCAGCAGCTTATTGGGTCAGCCCCAGCATTTT. Protein product: CASSLLGQPQHF. The V call is TRBV5-5, the J call TRBJ1-5; no clear D. The CDR3 is 12 residues long. The germline V gene has CDR1 SGHKS and CDR2 YYEKEE (reference sequence). Trimming took 2 bases from V and 6 from J, leaving 6 bases between them.